The clone carrying this T cell receptor (beta chain) was observed a few times. The antigen is undetermined. Next came a second PCR, run for about 7 to 11 cycles, which used a sample-barcoded 5' primer along with a J-beta primer mix. TCRdb analysed the 5' RACE reads with MiXCR anew, one entry per CDR3 protein. In the table there are 1.5 million to 2 million distinct CDR3 sequences, around 48% of which are singletons. Germline V lookup: CDR1 DFQATT, CDR2 SNEGSKA (reference sequence). V shed 6 bases, J shed 1 base, and the junction held 6 bases outside the gene matches. The CDR3 sequence is 16 residues long. The study drew donors from healthy Caucasian individuals in Russia aged 6 to 90. This sample was included in a study of blood T cells in healthy people across ages. Whole-study results and caveats: When set beside aged donors, long-lived donors presented more naive CD4+ cells and higher diversity. In older individuals, TCR beta diversity per million T cells was lower, falling roughly linearly with age.

The J gene is TRBJ2-7, the V gene TRBV20-1, with 16 bases lining up with TRBD2. The TCR sequence derives from a middle-aged woman in good health. Sequencing used blood. The CDR3, as DNA: TGCAGTGCCCGGGGACTAGCGGGAGGGGCGTCCTACGAGCAGTACTTC. Its protein is CSARGLAGGASYEQYF.